Following are 20 T cell receptor beta chains from one sample sequenced in a study of blood T cells in healthy people across ages. Together with a sample-barcoded 5' primer, a J-beta primer mix was included in a second PCR lasting about 7 to 12 cycles. A single record per CDR3 protein comes from TCRdb applying MiXCR to the 5' RACE reads. The table has around 900,000 distinct CDR3 sequences, 29% seen once. The sequenced sample consisted of blood. These receptors came from a woman aged 80 or over in good health.

This clonotype was counted many times. The chain links TRBV7-9 to TRBJ2-3; maybe TRBD1 (6 bases). CDR3 length: 15 residues. V was clipped by 5 bases and J by 4 bases, with 16 bases between them. Germline V gives CDR1 SEHNR, CDR2 FQNEAQ (reference sequence). The CDR3 protein is CASSPGTRSADTQYF. CDR3 nucleotides: TGTGCCAGCAGCCCCGGGACACGTTCGGCAGATACGCAGTATTTT.

The sample holds many counts of this clonotype. V gene TRBV5-1 combines with J gene TRBJ2-7; D is ambiguous. Per the germline V gene, CDR1 is SGHRS and CDR2 is YFSETQ. V was trimmed by 0 bases and J by 3 bases, leaving 19 bases between them. The CDR3 consists of 17 residues. CDR3 protein: CASSLVAANQIGYEQYF. The CDR3 DNA reads TGCGCCAGCAGCTTGGTGGCAGCCAACCAGATAGGCTACGAGCAGTACTTC.

This clonotype was picked up a small number of times. The rearrangement links TRBV27 to TRBJ1-6; D unclear. The CDR3 length is 19 residues. Trimming left V 2 bases short and J 0 bases short, with 17 bases between. Germline CDR1 is MNHEY and CDR2 is SMNVEV (reference sequence). This CDR3 is CASSLRAAGRSSYNSPLHF. The CDR3 DNA reads TGTGCCAGCAGTTTAAGGGCCGCAGGAAGAAGCTCCTATAATTCACCCCTCCACTTT.

The rearrangement joins TRBV6-6 to TRBJ1-5; no clear D. This CDR3 comprises 13 residues. In germline, CDR1 is MNHNY, CDR2 SVGAGI (reference sequence). V shed 4 bases and J shed 2 bases, with 6 bases lying between them. CDR3 protein: CASSSYRNQPQHF. CDR3 coding DNA: TGTGCCAGCAGTTCGTACCGCAATCAGCCCCAGCATTTT.

This clonotype was recorded at least ten times. This sequence joins TRBV6-5 and TRBJ1-2, with TRBD1 as a possible D gene (6 bases). The V end lost 4 bases, the J end lost 4 bases, and 16 bases lay between the germline ends. This CDR3 is built from 15 residues. Germline assignment: CDR1 MNHEY and CDR2 SVGAGI. This CDR3 reads CASSLGGGIRYGYTF. CDR3 coding DNA: TGTGCCAGCAGTTTAGGGGGAGGGATACGCTATGGCTACACCTTC.

Worth noting for this clonotype: Being one base from a much bigger clone, this may be a read error. The rearrangement joins TRBV6-1 to TRBJ2-5; TRBD1 might be the D (5 bases). Germline V lookup: CDR1 MNHNS, CDR2 SASEGT. Trimming cost V 4 bases and J 11 bases, with 17 bases left between them. The CDR3 is 13 residues long. CDR3 protein: CASSGEWGNEQYF. The CDR3 DNA reads as TGTGCCAGCAGTGGCGAATGGGGCAATGAGCAGTACTTC.

As to this clonotype: A much larger clone differs by one base, so this may be a read error. V gene TRBV20-1 combines with J gene TRBJ2-1; 9 bases fit TRBD2. CDR3 size: 18 residues. CDR1 and CDR2 (germline): DFQATT, SNEGSKA (reference sequence). The CDR3 reads CSASYIAGAPSSYNGQFF. The CDR3 DNA reads TGCAGTGCTAGTTACATAGCGGGGGCCCCCAGCTCCTACAATGGGCAGTTCTTC.

This clonotype was detected only a few times. The chain links TRBV7-6 to TRBJ2-1; D call uncertain. Per germline, CDR1 SGHVS and CDR2 FNYEAQ. The CDR3 loop spans 14 amino acids. V was cut by 2 bases and J by 2 bases, with 7 bases left in between. Written as DNA, the CDR3 is TGTGCCAGCAGCTTATTGTATCCCTACAATGAGCAGTTCTTC. It is translated as CASSLLYPYNEQFF. The complete variable domain, with remaining parts taken from reference TRBV7-6 and TRBJ2-1, reads GAGVSQSPRYKVTKRGQDVALRCDPISGHVSLYWYRQALGQGPEFLTYFNYEAQQDKSGLPNDRFSAERPEGSISTLTIQRTEQRDSAMYRCASSLLYPYNEQFFGPGTRLTVL.

This clonotype was detected ten times or more. The chain carries TRBV12-3 or TRBV12-4 and TRBJ1-2, with D uncertain. The CDR3 covers 12 residues. V lost 6 bases, J lost 8 bases, and 13 bases lay in between. CDR3 bases: TGTGCCAGCAGGTCACGGGGTTCGGGCTACACCTTC. Translating gives CASRSRGSGYTF.

This clonotype was seen many times. This sequence joins TRBV7-2 and TRBJ2-3; 7 nucleotides agree with TRBD2. The CDR3 is made up of 18 amino acids. Germline trimming cut 3 bases from V and 4 bases from J; bases unmatched to any gene: 16. The germline CDR1 and CDR2 sequences are SGHTA and FQGNSA. DNA of the CDR3: TGTGCCAGCAGCTTGTGGGGGGGAAACTCTGGGGCTCCAGATACGCAGTATTTT. Translation gives CASSLWGGNSGAPDTQYF.

This clonotype was recorded many times. V gene TRBV29-1 combines with J gene TRBJ2-7, with a tentative D call TRBD1 (6 bases). CDR3 length: 12 residues. The V and J ends lost 1 base and 4 bases respectively, with 8 bases between them. Germline V lookup: CDR1 SQVTM, CDR2 ANQGSEA. This CDR3 reads CSVEGRGYEQYF. The DNA for the CDR3 is TGCAGCGTTGAAGGCAGGGGATACGAGCAGTACTTC.

The V and J genes are TRBV3-1 and TRBJ1-2, with D uncertain. Germline V lookup: CDR1 LGHDT, CDR2 YNNKEL (reference sequence). The CDR3 has 14 residues. V gave up 0 bases and J gave up 5 bases, with 10 bases separating them. The CDR3 is CASSQDSKLYGYTF. The DNA of the CDR3 is TGTGCCAGCAGCCAAGATTCGAAGTTGTATGGCTACACCTTC.

This clonotype was seen only once. Being one base from a much bigger clone, this may be a read error. This rearrangement joins TRBV20-1 to TRBJ1-5; no reliable D call. The CDR3 has 13 amino acids. Looked up from germline, CDR1 is DFQATT and CDR2 is SNEGSKA (reference sequence). V lost 0 bases and J lost 4, with 7 bases in between. Here the CDR3 DNA reads TGCAGTGCTAGAGAGCGACTTAATCAGCCCCAGCATTTT. It is translated as CSARERLNQPQHF.

This clonotype was seen only a few times. The chain has TRBV6-5 and TRBJ1-6; D remains ambiguous. The V gene lost 0 bases and the J gene lost 0 bases, with 12 bases spanning the gap. The CDR3 is made up of 18 amino acids. Germline V gene lookup returns CDR1 MNHEY and CDR2 SVGAGI. CDR3 sequence reads: CASSYSVRVGSYNSPLHF. The DNA of the CDR3 is TGTGCCAGCAGTTACTCCGTCCGGGTGGGCTCCTATAATTCACCCCTCCACTTT.

Points on this clonotype: This clone may be a read error of a much larger clone one base away. The chain joins TRBV6-6 to TRBJ2-7; tentative D call: TRBD2 (6 bases). CDR1 is MNHNY and CDR2 is SVGAGI in the germline V gene (reference sequence). V lost 7 bases and J lost 7, with 17 bases in between. The CDR3 is made up of 13 amino acids. CDR3 sequence reads: CASNVGGYNEQYF. CDR3 DNA: TGTGCCAGCAACGTGGGGGGATACAATGAGCAGTACTTC.

In this sample, this clonotype turned up many times. The chain is built from TRBV7-2 and TRBJ2-1, with 9 bases aligning to TRBD2. CDR1 is SGHTA and CDR2 is FQGNSA in the germline V gene. The CDR3 totals 18 residues. V gave up 2 bases and J gave up 1 base; unmatched junction bases: 9. The CDR3 DNA is TGTGCCAGCAGCTTACGCGGGGGGGCCTTCCGGTCCTACAATGAGCAGTTCTTC. It is translated as CASSLRGGAFRSYNEQFF.

This clonotype was counted ten times or more. The chain recombines TRBV6-2 or TRBV6-3 with TRBJ2-3; D gene uncertain. V lost 4 bases and J lost 3, with 14 bases in between. Germline-derived CDR1 and CDR2 are MNHEY and SVGEGT. The length of the CDR3 is 15 residues. The CDR3 sequence is CASSFSGLATDTQYF. The CDR3 DNA reads TGTGCCAGCAGTTTTTCGGGCCTCGCGACAGATACGCAGTATTTT.

This clonotype has ten or more counts. The chain has TRBV6-2 or TRBV6-3 and TRBJ2-7; TRBD1 matches 7 bases. Trimming took 5 bases from V and 2 from J; bases not matched to a gene: 9. This CDR3 spans 15 amino acids. Germline lookup yields CDR1 MNHEY and CDR2 SVGEGT. The DNA of the CDR3 is TGTGCCAGCAGTATCCCTCCCAGGGGGACCTACGAGCAGTACTTC. Translating it yields CASSIPPRGTYEQYF.

This clonotype was recorded at least ten times. V and J are TRBV6-5 and TRBJ1-1; TRBD1 is a possible D gene (6 bases). CDR3 length: 13 amino acids. Trimming removed 7 bases from V and 5 bases from J, with 14 bases in between. Looked up from germline, CDR1 is MNHEY and CDR2 is SVGAGI. The CDR3 reads CASTSTGLTEAFF. CDR3 in DNA: TGTGCCAGCACCTCAACAGGGCTAACTGAAGCTTTCTTT.

This clonotype was found once. A much larger clone differs by one base, so this may be a read error. CDR3 bases: TGTGCCAGCAGTTTAAAAGGCCGGGGGGGCTACACCTTC. It specifies CASSLKGRGGYTF. The rearrangement joins TRBV12-3 or TRBV12-4 to TRBJ1-2, with D possibly TRBD1 on 5 matching bases. This CDR3 is built from 13 residues. The germline V and J ends were trimmed by 2 bases and 8 bases, with 12 bases remaining between them.